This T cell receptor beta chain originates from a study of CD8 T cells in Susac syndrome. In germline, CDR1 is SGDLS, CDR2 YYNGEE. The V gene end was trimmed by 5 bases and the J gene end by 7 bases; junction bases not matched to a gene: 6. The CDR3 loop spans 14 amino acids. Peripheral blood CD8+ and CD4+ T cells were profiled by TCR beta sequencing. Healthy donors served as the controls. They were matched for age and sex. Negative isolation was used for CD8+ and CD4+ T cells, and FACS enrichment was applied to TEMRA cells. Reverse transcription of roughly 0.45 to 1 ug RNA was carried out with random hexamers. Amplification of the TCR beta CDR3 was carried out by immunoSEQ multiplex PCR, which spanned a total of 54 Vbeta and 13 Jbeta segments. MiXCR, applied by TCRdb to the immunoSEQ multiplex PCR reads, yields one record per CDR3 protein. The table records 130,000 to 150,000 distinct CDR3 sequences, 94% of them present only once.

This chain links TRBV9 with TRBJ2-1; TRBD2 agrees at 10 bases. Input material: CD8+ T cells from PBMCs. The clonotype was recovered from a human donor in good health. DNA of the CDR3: TGTGCCAGCAGTACAGCGGGAGGGCCGAATGAGCAGTTCTTC. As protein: CASSTAGGPNEQFF. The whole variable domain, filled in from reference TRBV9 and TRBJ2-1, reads DSGVTQTPKHLITATGQRVTLRCSPRSGDLSVYWYQQSLDQGLQFLIQYYNGEERAKGNILERFSAQQFPDLHSELNLSSLELGDSALYFCASSTAGGPNEQFFGPGTRLTVL.